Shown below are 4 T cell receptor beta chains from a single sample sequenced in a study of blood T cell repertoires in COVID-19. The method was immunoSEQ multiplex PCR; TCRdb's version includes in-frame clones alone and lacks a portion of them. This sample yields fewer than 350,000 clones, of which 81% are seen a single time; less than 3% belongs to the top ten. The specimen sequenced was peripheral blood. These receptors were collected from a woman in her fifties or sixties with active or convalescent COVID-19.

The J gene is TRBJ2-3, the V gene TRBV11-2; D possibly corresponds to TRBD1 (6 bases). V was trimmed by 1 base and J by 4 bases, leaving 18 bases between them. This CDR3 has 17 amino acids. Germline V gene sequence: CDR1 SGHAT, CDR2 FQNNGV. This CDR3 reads CASSLGMWTALSDTQYF. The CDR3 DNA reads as TGTGCCAGCAGCTTAGGGATGTGGACAGCTCTTTCAGATACGCAGTATTTT.

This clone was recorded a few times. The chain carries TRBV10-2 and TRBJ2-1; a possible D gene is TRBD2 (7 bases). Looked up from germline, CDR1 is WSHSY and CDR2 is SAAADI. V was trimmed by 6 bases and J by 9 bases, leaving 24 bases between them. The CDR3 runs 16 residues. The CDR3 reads CASRPTGGLGVGEQFF. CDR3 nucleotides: TGCGCCAGCAGGCCCACCGGGGGGCTAGGGGTGGGTGAGCAGTTCTTC.

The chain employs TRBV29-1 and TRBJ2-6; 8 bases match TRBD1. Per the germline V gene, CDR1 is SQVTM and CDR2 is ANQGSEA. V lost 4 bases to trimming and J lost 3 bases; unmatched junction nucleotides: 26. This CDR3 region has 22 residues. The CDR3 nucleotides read TGCAGCGTTGCTCCGGAACAGGGGGGTATAAGGTCCGGCTTAAGTGGGGCCAACGTCCTGACTTTC. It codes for CSVAPEQGGIRSGLSGANVLTF.

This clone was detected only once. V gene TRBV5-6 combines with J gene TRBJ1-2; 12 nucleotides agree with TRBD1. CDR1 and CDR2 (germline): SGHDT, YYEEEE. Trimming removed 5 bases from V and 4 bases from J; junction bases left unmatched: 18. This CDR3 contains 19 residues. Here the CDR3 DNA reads TGTGCCAGCAGACGACTGCCCCCGGGGACAGGGGGCGCTGGCTATGGCTACACCTTC. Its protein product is CASRRLPPGTGGAGYGYTF.